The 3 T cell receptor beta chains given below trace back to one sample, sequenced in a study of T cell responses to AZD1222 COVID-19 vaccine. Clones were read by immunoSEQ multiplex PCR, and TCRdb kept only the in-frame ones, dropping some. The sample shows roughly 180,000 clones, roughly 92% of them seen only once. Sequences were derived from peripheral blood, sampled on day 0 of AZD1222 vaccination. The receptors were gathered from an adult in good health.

For the CDR3, the DNA is TGTGCCTGGGGCCATCCTAACACTGAAGCTTTCTTT. Translated: CAWGHPNTEAFF. The chain links TRBV30 to TRBJ1-1; D is ambiguous. V dropped 5 bases and J dropped 2 bases, with 9 bases sitting between them. Germline-derived CDR1 and CDR2 are GTSNPN and SVGIG (reference sequence). There are 12 residues in the CDR3.

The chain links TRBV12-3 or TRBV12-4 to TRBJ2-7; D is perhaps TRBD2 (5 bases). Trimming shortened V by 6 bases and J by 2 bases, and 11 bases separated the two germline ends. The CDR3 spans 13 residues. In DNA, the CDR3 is TGTGCCAGCAGGGCTAGCAGTACCTACGAGCAGTACTTC. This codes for CASRASSTYEQYF.

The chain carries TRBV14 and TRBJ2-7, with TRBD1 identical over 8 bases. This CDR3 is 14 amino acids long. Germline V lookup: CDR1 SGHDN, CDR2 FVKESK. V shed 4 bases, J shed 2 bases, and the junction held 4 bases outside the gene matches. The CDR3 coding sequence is TGTGCCAGCAGCCCCGCAGGGGGCCCCTACGAGCAGTACTTC. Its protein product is CASSPAGGPYEQYF.